A selection of T cell receptor beta chains follows, all from one sample in a study of blood T cell repertoires in COVID-19. Clones were sequenced by immunoSEQ multiplex PCR, and TCRdb holds only the in-frame ones, with some missing. There are approximately 170,000 clones in the sample; 80% to 90% occur only once, and approximately 15% lies in the top ten. The sequenced sample consisted of peripheral blood. These receptors all stem from a woman in her 70s with COVID-19, enrolled during active disease. Each CDR3 is given with its conserved first and last residue. The order of the fields is V gene, clone size, J gene, D gene, CDR3 protein, CDR3 DNA. D genes are given only for firm matches. Clone size, where shown, is once, few, many, or a class for clones that have expanded.

>TRBV9|.|TRBJ1-1|.
CASSPGEGTEAFF
TGTGCCAGCAGCCCGGGGGAGGGCACTGAAGCTTTCTTT
>TRBV19|.|TRBJ2-2|.
CASMSDLNTGELFF
TGTGCCAGTATGAGCGACTTGAACACCGGGGAGCTGTTTTTT
>TRBV28|once|TRBJ1-1|.
CASSLYTGVTEAFF
TGTGCCAGCAGTTTATACACAGGCGTCACTGAAGCTTTCTTT
>TRBV6-5|.|TRBJ1-2|.
CASSYSRPENYGYTF
TGTGCCAGCAGTTACTCCCGCCCGGAGAACTATGGCTACACCTTC
>TRBV19|.|TRBJ2-2|.
CASSIRQQNTGELFF
TGTGCCAGTAGTATAAGACAGCAGAACACCGGGGAGCTGTTTTTT
>TRBV30|.|TRBJ2-5|TRBD1
CAWSRGGRHQETQYF
TGTGCCTGGAGTAGAGGGGGCCGCCACCAAGAGACCCAGTACTTC
>TRBV27|.|TRBJ2-7|TRBD2
CASSLMGGGLEEQYF
TGTGCCAGCAGTTTAATGGGGGGAGGGCTGGAGGAGCAGTACTTC
>TRBV11-3|.|TRBJ2-1|TRBD2
CASSFSGGRDNEQFF
TGTGCCAGCAGCTTCAGCGGGGGGCGAGACAATGAGCAGTTCTTC
>TRBV28|.|TRBJ1-1|.
CASSLPGTNTEAFF
TGTGCCAGCAGTTTGCCAGGGACTAACACTGAAGCTTTCTTT
>TRBV5-1|.|TRBJ2-2|.
CASSPSATGSTGELFF
TGCGCCAGCAGCCCCTCAGCTACGGGGTCCACCGGGGAGCTGTTTTTT
>TRBV7-9|.|TRBJ2-5|.
CASSLGAQQETQYF
TGTGCCAGCAGCTTAGGAGCTCAACAAGAGACCCAGTACTTC
>TRBV2|few|TRBJ1-6|.
CASSQDSRNSPLHF
TGTGCCAGCAGTCAAGACAGCCGGAATTCACCCCTCCACTTT
>TRBV27|.|TRBJ1-4|TRBD1
CASSILQGEKLFF
TGTGCCAGCAGTATCTTACAGGGGGAAAAACTGTTTTTT
>TRBV6-6|.|TRBJ1-5|TRBD1
CASSYGTGANQPQHF
TGTGCCAGCAGTTACGGGACAGGGGCCAATCAGCCCCAGCATTTT
>TRBV6-5|.|TRBJ1-1|.
CASSAQDYTEAFF
TGTGCCAGCAGCGCGCAGGATTACACTGAAGCTTTCTTT